This TCR beta chain was sequenced in a study of T cell responses to AZD1222 COVID-19 vaccine. The repertoire was sequenced with immunoSEQ multiplex PCR; TCRdb's copy has only in-frame clones and lacks some. The table includes roughly 18,000 clones, about three quarters detected once. The length of the CDR3 is 15 residues. CDR1 LGHNA and CDR2 YSLEER come from the germline V gene. V lost 4 bases and J 0 bases, leaving 9 bases between the germline ends. The input for sequencing was peripheral blood, taken 28 days after the second AZD1222 dose. The TCR originated in an adult who received the AZD1222 COVID-19 vaccine. This sequence joins TRBV4-3 and TRBJ2-2; possibly TRBD1 or TRBD2 for D (6 bases each). Here the CDR3 reads CASSRGATNTGELFF. DNA for the CDR3: TGCGCCAGCAGCCGGGGGGCGACGAACACCGGGGAGCTGTTTTTT.